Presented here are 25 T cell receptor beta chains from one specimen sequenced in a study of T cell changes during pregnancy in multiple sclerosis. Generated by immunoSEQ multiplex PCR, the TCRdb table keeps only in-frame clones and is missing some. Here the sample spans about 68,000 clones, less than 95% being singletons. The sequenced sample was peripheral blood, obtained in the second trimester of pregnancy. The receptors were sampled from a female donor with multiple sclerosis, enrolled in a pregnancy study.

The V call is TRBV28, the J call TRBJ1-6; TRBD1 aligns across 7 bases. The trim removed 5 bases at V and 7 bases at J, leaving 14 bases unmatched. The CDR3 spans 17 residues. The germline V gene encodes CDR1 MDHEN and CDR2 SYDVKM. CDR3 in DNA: TGTGCCAGCAGTCCCCTTGGGGGTACAGGGGAGAATTCACCCCTCCACTTT. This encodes CASSPLGGTGENSPLHF.

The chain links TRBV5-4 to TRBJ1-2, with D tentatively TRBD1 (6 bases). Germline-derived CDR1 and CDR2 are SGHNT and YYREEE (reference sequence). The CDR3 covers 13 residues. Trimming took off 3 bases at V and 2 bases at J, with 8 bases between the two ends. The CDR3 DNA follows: TGTGCCAGCAGCTGGGACAAAAACTATGGCTACACCTTC. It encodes CASSWDKNYGYTF. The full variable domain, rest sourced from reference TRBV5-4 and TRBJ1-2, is ETGVTQSPTHLIKTRGQQVTLRCSSQSGHNTVSWYQQALGQGPQFIFQYYREEENGRGNFPPRFSGLQFPNYSSELNVNALELDDSALYLCASSWDKNYGYTFGSGTRLTVV.

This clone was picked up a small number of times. The CDR3, as DNA: TGTGCCAGCAGTCGCCTAAACACCGGGGAGCTGTTTTTT. Its protein product is CASSRLNTGELFF. The gene calls are TRBV9 and TRBJ2-2; unclear D gene. Germline V gives CDR1 SGDLS, CDR2 YYNGEE. With 5 bases removed from V and 2 bases from J, the gap between germline ends came to 7 bases. The CDR3 consists of 13 residues.

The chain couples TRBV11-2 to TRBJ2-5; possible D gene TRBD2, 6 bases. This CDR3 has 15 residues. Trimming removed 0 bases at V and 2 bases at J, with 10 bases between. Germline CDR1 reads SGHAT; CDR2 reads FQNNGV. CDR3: CASSLDGRSQETQYF. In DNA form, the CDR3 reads TGTGCCAGCAGCTTAGATGGGAGGTCTCAAGAGACCCAGTACTTC.

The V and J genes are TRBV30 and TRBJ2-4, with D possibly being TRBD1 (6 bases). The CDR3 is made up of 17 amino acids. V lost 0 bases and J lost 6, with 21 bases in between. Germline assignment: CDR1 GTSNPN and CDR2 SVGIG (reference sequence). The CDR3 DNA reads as TGTGCCTGGAGTGTACCTTCCCCCCGGCCCAGGGGAAACATTCAGTACTTC. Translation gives CAWSVPSPRPRGNIQYF.

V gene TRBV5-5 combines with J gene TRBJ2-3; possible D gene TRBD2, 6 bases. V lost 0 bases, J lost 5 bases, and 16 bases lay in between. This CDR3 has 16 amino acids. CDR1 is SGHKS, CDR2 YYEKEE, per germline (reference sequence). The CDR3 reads CASSLGGGGSEDTQYF. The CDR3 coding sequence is TGTGCCAGCAGCTTGGGGGGTGGAGGGTCGGAAGATACGCAGTATTTT.

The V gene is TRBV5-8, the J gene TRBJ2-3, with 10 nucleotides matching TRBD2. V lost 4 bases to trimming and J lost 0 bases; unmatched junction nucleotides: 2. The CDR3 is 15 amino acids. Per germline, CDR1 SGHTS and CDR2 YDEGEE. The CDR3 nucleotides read TGTGCCAGCAGCCTTAGCGGGGGGAGCACAGATACGCAGTATTTT. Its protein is CASSLSGGSTDTQYF.

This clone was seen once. CDR3 sequence: CASSGPLGQLNTEAFF. The CDR3 nucleotides are TGTGCCAGCAGTGGTCCACTGGGACAGTTGAACACTGAAGCTTTCTTT. The chain is built from TRBV2 and TRBJ1-1, with TRBD1 identical over 7 bases. The CDR3 covers 16 residues. V shed 4 bases, J shed 0 bases, and the junction held 8 bases outside the gene matches. Per the germline V gene, CDR1 is SNHLY and CDR2 is FYNNEI.

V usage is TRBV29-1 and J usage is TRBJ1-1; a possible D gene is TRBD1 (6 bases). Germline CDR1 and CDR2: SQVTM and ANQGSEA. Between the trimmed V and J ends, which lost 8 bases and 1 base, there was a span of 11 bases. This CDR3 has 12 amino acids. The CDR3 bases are TGCAGCACGGGGACAAGGAACACTGAAGCTTTCTTT. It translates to CSTGTRNTEAFF.

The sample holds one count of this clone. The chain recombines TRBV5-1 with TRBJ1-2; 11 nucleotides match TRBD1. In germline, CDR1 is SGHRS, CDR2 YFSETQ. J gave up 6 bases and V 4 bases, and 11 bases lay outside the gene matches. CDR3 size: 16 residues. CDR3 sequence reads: CASSHPGDRGVNGYTF. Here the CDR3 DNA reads TGCGCCAGCAGCCATCCCGGGGACAGGGGGGTCAATGGCTACACCTTC. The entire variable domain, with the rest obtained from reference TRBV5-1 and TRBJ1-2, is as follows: KAGVTQTPRYLIKTRGQQVTLSCSPISGHRSVSWYQQTPGQGLQFLFEYFSETQRNKGNFPGRFSGRQFSNSRSEMNVSTLELGDSALYLCASSHPGDRGVNGYTFGSGTRLTVV.

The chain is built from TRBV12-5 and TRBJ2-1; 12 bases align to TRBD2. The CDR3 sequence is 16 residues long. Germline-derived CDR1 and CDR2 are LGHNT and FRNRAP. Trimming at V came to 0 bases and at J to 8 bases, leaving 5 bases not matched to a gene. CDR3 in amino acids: CASGLVASGGAYEQFF. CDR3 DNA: TGTGCTAGTGGTTTGGTGGCTAGCGGGGGGGCCTATGAGCAGTTCTTC.

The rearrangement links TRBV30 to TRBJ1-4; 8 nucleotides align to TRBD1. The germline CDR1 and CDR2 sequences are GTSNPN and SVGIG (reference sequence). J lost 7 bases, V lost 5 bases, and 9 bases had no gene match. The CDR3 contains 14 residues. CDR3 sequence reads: CAWALGQGGEKLFF. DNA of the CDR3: TGTGCCTGGGCCCTAGGACAGGGCGGTGAAAAACTGTTTTTT.

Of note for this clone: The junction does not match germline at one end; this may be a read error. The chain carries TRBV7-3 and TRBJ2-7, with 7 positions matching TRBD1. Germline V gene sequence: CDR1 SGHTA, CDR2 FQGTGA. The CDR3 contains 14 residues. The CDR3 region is CASSLTGTVDEQYF. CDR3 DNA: TGTGCCAGCAGCCTAACCGGGACAGTGGACGAGCAGTACTTC.

This CDR3 reads CASSGPGSQETQYF. As DNA, the CDR3 is TGTGCCAGCAGCGGTCCGGGATCCCAAGAGACCCAGTACTTC. The chain is built from TRBV7-9 and TRBJ2-5, with a weak D call TRBD2 (5 bases). Trimming cost V 5 bases and J 1 base, with 11 bases left between them. This CDR3 has 14 residues. Germline-derived CDR1 and CDR2 are SEHNR and FQNEAQ (reference sequence).

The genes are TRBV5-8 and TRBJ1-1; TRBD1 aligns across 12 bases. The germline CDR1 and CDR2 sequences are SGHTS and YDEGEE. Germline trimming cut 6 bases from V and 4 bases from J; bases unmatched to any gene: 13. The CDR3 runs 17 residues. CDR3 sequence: CASTHPGTGGWSTEAFF. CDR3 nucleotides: TGTGCCAGCACCCACCCCGGGACAGGGGGCTGGAGCACTGAAGCTTTCTTT.

In DNA form, the CDR3 reads TGTGCCTGGAGTTTCGGGAGGGCCCAAGAGACCCAGTACTTC. Residues: CAWSFGRAQETQYF. The rearrangement joins TRBV30 to TRBJ2-5; TRBD2 aligns across 8 bases. Trimming at V came to 2 bases and at J to 1 base, leaving 3 bases not matched to a gene. The CDR3 is 14 amino acids. Germline loops: CDR1 GTSNPN, CDR2 SVGIG (reference sequence).

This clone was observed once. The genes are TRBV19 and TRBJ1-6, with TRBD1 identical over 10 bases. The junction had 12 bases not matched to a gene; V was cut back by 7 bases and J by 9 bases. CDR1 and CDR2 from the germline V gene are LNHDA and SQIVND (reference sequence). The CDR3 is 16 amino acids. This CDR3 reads CASKWSTGGDFSPLHF. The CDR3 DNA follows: TGTGCCAGTAAATGGTCGACAGGGGGCGATTTTTCACCCCTCCACTTT.

The CDR3 coding sequence is TGTGCCAGCAGGGCGGGGTTCGTTGAAAAACTGTTTTTT. Translation gives CASRAGFVEKLFF. The V gene is TRBV7-2, the J gene TRBJ1-4; D gene uncertain. The CDR3 consists of 13 residues. With 6 bases removed from V and 7 bases from J, the gap between germline ends came to 12 bases. CDR1 is SGHTA, CDR2 FQGNSA, per germline.

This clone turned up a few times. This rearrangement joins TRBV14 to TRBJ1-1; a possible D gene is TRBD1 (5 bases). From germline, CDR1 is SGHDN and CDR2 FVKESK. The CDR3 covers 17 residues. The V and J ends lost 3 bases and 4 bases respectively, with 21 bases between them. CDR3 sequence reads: CASSHSGGVLWGTEAFF. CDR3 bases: TGTGCCAGCAGCCATTCGGGGGGAGTTCTATGGGGCACTGAAGCTTTCTTT. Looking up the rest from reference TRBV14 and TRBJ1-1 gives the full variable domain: EAGVTQFPSHSVIEKGQTVTLRCDPISGHDNLYWYRRVMGKEIKFLLHFVKESKQDESGMPNNRFLAERTGGTYSTLKVQPAELEDSGVYFCASSHSGGVLWGTEAFFGQGTRLTVV.

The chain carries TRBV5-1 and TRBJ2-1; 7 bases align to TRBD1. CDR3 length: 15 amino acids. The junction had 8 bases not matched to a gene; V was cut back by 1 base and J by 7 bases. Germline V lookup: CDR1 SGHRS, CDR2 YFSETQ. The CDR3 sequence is CASSLHRGIINEQFF. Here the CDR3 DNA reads TGCGCCAGCAGCTTGCACAGGGGAATTATAAATGAGCAGTTCTTC.

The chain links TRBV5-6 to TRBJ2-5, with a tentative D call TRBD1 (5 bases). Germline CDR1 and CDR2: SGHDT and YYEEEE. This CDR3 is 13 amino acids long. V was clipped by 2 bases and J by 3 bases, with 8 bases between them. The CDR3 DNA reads TGTGCCAGCAGCTTCACAGGCGAAGAGACCCAGTACTTC. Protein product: CASSFTGEETQYF.

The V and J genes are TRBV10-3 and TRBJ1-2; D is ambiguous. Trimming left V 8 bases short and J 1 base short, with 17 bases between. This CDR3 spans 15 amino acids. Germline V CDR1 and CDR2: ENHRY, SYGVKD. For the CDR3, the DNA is TGTGCCATCTTTATTTACAGCCCCCTTAACTATGGCTACACCTTC. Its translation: CAIFIYSPLNYGYTF.

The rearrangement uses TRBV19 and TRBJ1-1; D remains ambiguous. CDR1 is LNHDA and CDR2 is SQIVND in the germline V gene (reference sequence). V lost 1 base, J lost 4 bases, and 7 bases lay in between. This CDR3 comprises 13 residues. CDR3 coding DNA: TGTGCCAGTAGTATAGGGACTTTCACTGAAGCTTTCTTT. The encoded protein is CASSIGTFTEAFF.

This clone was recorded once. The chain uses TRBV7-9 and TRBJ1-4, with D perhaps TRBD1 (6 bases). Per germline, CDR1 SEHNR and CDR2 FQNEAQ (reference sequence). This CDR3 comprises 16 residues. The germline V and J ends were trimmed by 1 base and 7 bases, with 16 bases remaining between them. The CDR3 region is CASSLEQGRIGEKLFF. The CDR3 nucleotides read TGTGCCAGCAGCTTAGAGCAGGGGCGCATAGGTGAAAAACTGTTTTTT.

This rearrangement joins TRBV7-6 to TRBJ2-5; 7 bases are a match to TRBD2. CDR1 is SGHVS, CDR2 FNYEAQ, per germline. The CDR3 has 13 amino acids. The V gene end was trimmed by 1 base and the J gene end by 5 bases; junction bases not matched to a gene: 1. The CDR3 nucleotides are TGTGCCAGCAGCTTAGTCGGGGGGGAGACCCAGTACTTC. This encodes CASSLVGGETQYF. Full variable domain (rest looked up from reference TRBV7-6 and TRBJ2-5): GAGVSQSPRYKVTKRGQDVALRCDPISGHVSLYWYRQALGQGPEFLTYFNYEAQQDKSGLPNDRFSAERPEGSISTLTIQRTEQRDSAMYRCASSLVGGETQYFGPGTRLLVL.